Detailed here is one T cell receptor (beta chain). Its antigen is unknown. These data belong to a study of OX40 agonist ivuxolimab in advanced cancers. The overall study: Dosing consisted of intravenous ivuxolimab at 0.01 to 10 mg/kg every 2 weeks.

Looked up from germline, CDR1 is LGHNA and CDR2 is YSLEER. V was pared by 1 base and J by 8 bases, with 14 bases between. The CDR3 is made up of 15 amino acids. Sequencing used immunoSEQ multiplex PCR; TCRdb keeps in-frame clones, though not all of them. The sample consists of about 71,000 clones, 85% to 95% of them appearing once. Broader study findings: At doses 0.1 to 3.0 mg/kg, CD4+ and CD8+ clones expanded.

Autoimmune disease history or systemic immunosuppression disqualified patients. Sample: CD4+ or CD8+ T cells sorted from blood, taken in a trial of the OX40 agonist ivuxolimab. The receptor was isolated from an adult with an advanced solid tumor such as melanoma, head and neck, liver or kidney cancer. V usage is TRBV4-3 and J usage is TRBJ1-4; D perhaps matches TRBD1 (5 bases). In nucleotides, the CDR3 is TGCGCCAGCAGCCAAGGTGGGGCCGCTTCGGAAAAACTGTTTTTT. Protein: CASSQGGAASEKLFF.